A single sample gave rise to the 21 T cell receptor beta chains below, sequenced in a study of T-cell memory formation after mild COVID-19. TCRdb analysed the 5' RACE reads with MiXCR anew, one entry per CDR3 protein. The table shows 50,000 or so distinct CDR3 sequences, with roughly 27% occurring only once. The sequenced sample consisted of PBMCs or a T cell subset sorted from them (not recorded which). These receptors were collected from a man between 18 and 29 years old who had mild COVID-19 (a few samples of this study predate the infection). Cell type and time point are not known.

This chain's CDR3 is CASTLEPGGQVSTGELFF. In DNA form, the CDR3 reads TGTGCCAGCACCTTGGAACCAGGGGGCCAGGTATCTACCGGGGAGCTGTTTTTT. This rearrangement joins TRBV7-9 to TRBJ2-2, with TRBD1 matching 8 bases. Germline-derived CDR1 and CDR2 are SEHNR and FQNEAQ (reference sequence). This CDR3 spans 18 amino acids. After removal of 7 bases from V and 5 bases from J, the junction contained 18 bases not matched to a gene.

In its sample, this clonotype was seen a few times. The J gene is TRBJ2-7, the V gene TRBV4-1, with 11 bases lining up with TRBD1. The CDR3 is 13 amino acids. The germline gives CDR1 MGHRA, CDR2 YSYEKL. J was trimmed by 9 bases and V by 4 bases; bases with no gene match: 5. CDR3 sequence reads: CASSLDRGQWQYF. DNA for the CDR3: TGCGCCAGCAGCCTGGACAGGGGGCAGTGGCAGTACTTC.

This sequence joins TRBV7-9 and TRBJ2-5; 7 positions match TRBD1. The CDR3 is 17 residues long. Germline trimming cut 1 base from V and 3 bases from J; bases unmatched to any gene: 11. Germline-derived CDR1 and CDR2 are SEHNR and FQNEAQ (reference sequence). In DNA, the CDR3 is TGTGCCAGCAGCTTAGTACTGCAGGGGGATCGGAAAGAGACCCAGTACTTC. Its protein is CASSLVLQGDRKETQYF.

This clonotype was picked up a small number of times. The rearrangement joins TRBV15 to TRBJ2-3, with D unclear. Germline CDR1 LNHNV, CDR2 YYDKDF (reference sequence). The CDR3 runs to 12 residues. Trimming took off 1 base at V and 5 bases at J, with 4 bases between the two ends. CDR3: CATSRVQDTQYF. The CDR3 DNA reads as TGTGCCACCAGCAGAGTACAAGATACGCAGTATTTT.

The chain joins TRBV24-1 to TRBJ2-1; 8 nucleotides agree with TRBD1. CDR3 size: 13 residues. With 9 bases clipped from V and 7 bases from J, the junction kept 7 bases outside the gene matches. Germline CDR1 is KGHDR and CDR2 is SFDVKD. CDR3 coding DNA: TGTGCCACCGCCGACAGGGGCGGTAATGAGCAGTTCTTC. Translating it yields CATADRGGNEQFF.

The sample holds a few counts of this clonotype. The CDR3 DNA sequence: TGCAGTGCTAGAGTTCTGGGATACTACGAGCAGTACGTC. The encoded protein is CSARVLGYYEQYV. The chain couples TRBV20-1 to TRBJ2-7; D is undetermined. Germline assignment: CDR1 DFQATT and CDR2 SNEGSKA (reference sequence). This CDR3 has 13 amino acids. Trimming removed 1 base from V and 3 bases from J, with 10 bases in between.

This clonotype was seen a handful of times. The CDR3 spells CASSARGRTDTQYF. CDR3 DNA: TGCGCCAGCAGCGCTAGGGGGCGCACAGATACGCAGTATTTT. The chain is built from TRBV5-1 and TRBJ2-3; TRBD1 matches at 7 bases. The germline CDR1 and CDR2 sequences are SGHRS and YFSETQ. V shed 4 bases, J shed 1 base, and the junction held 3 bases outside the gene matches. The length of the CDR3 is 14 residues.

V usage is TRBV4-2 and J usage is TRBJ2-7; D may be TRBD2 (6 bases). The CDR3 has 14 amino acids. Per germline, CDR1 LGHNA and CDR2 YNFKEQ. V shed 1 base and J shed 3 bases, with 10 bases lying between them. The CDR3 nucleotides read TGTGCCAGCAGCCAAGTTGGACTAAGCTACGAGCAGTACTTC. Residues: CASSQVGLSYEQYF.

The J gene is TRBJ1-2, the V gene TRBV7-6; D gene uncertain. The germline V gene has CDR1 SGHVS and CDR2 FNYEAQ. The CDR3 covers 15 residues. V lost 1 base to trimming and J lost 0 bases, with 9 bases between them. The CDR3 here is CASSLEAATNYGYTF. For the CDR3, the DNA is TGTGCCAGCAGCTTAGAGGCAGCTACTAACTATGGCTACACCTTC.

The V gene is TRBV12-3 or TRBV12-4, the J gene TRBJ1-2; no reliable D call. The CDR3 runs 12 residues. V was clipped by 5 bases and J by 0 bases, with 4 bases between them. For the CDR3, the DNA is TGTGCCAGCAGTGCAACTAACTATGGCTACACCTTC. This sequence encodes CASSATNYGYTF.

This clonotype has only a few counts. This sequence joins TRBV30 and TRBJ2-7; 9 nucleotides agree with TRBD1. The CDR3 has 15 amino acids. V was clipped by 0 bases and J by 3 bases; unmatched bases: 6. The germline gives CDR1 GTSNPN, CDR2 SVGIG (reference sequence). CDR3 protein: CAWSVRTDRGYEQYF. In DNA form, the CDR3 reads TGTGCCTGGAGTGTACGAACGGACAGGGGCTACGAGCAGTACTTC.

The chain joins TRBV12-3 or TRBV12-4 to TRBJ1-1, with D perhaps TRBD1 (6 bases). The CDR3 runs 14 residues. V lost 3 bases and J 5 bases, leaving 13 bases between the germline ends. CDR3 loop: CASSFGRGRTEAFF. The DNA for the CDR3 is TGTGCCAGCAGTTTTGGCAGGGGTAGAACTGAAGCTTTCTTT.

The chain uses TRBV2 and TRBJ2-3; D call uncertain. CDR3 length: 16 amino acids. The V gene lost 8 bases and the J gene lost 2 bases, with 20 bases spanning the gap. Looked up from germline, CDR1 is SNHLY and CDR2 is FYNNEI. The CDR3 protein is CASRPTPGANTDTQYF. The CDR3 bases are TGTGCCAGCCGCCCGACCCCGGGTGCTAACACAGATACGCAGTATTTT. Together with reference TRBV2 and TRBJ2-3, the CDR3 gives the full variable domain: EPEVTQTPSHQVTQMGQEVILRCVPISNHLYFYWYRQILGQKVEFLVSFYNNEISEKSEIFDDQFSVERPDGSNFTLKIRSTKLEDSAMYFCASRPTPGANTDTQYFGPGTRLTVL.

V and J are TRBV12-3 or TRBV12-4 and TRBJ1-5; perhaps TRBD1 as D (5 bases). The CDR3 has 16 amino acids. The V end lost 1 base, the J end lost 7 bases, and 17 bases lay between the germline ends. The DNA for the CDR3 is TGTGCCAGCAGTTTAGGGCTCAGGGTATTTGGACAGCCCCAGCATTTT. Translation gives CASSLGLRVFGQPQHF.

The CDR3 nucleotides read TGTGCCAGCAGTTTAAAAGTCACCTACGAGCAGTACGTC. This codes for CASSLKVTYEQYV. V is TRBV6-2 or TRBV6-3 and J is TRBJ2-7; no reliable D call. The CDR3 runs to 13 residues. V was cut by 4 bases and J by 2 bases, with 9 bases left in between. CDR1 and CDR2 from the germline V gene are MNHEY and SVGEGT.

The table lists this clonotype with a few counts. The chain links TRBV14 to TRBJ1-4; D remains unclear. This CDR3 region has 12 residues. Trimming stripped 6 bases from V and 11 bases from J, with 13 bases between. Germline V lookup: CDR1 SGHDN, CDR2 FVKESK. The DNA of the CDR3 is TGTGCCAGCAGGCAAAGGACGTACAAACTGTTTTTT. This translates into CASRQRTYKLFF.

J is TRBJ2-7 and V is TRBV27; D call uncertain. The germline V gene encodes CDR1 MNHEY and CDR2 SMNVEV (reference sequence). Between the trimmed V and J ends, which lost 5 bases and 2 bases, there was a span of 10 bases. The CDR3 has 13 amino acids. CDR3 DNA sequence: TGTGCCAGCAGTATAGGGCCCCCCTACGAGCAGTACGTC. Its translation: CASSIGPPYEQYV.

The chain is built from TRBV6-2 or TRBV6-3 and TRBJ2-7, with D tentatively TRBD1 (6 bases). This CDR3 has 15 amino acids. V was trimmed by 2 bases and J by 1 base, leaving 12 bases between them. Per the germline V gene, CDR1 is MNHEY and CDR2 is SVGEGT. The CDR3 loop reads CASSYEYDRSYEQYF. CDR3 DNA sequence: TGTGCCAGCAGTTACGAGTATGACAGGTCCTACGAGCAGTACTTC.

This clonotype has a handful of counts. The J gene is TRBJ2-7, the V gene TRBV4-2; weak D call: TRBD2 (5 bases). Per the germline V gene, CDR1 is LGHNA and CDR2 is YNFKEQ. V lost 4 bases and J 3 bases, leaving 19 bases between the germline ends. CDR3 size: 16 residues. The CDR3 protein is CASSPGVGVPDYEQYF. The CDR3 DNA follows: TGTGCCAGCAGCCCCGGGGTGGGTGTTCCGGACTACGAGCAGTACTTC.

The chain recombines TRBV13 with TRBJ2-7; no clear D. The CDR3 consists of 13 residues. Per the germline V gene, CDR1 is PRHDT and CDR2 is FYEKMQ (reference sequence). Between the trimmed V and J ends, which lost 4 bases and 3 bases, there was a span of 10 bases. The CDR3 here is CASSSPFSYEQYF. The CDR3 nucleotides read TGTGCCAGCAGCTCCCCGTTTAGCTACGAGCAGTACTTC.

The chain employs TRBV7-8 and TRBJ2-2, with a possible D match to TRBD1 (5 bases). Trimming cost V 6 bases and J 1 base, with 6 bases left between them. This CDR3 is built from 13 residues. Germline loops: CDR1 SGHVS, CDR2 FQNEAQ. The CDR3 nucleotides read TGTGCCAGCAGGACAGTGAACACCGGGGAGCTGTTTTTT. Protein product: CASRTVNTGELFF.